The clone carrying this T cell receptor beta chain was observed at least ten times. Its antigen is not known. This CDR3 contains 15 residues. Germline values: CDR1 ENHRY, CDR2 SYGVKD. Between the trimmed V and J ends, which lost 5 bases and 6 bases, there was a span of 20 bases. The data were taken from a study of early T cells in non-severe SARS-CoV-2 infection. Study-wide results and caveats: Anti-spike CD8 specificities were favored by VDJdb matching, whose results missed private and CD4 specificities.

cDNA molecules, individually, were tagged with unique molecular identifiers. One entry per CDR3 protein, called by TCRdb with MiXCR from the 5' RACE reads. The profile shows some 96,000 distinct CDR3 sequences, more than 9.5% of them singletons. This TCR was sampled from an adult who was a healthcare worker with PCR-confirmed SARS-CoV-2 infection or an uninfected control (not recorded which). Sequencing used whole blood, obtained at baseline. The V and J genes are TRBV10-3 and TRBJ2-7, with D possibly TRBD2 on 6 matching bases. CDR3 sequence: CAISTSGLDVGEQYF. The CDR3 DNA reads TGTGCCATCAGTACCTCGGGACTCGACGTCGGCGAGCAGTACTTC.